The present T cell receptor beta chain was sequenced within a study of CD4 and CD8 cells across lung adenocarcinoma regions (dated by TCRdb to 2016 to 2019). About the study as a whole: The study examined intratumor heterogeneity of the T cell receptor repertoire by comparing tumor centers with tumor margins.

Ten or more counts support this clonotype. The clone's antigen remains unknown. No per-base quality is available; no much larger clone lies one base away. Library preparation employed PCR. TCRdb lists the instrument as HiSeq X Ten. The public reads were reanalyzed by TCRdb: fastp trimming at Q25, MiXCR alignment, in-frame beta chains only. Rows with one shared CDR3 protein collapse into an entry with the most common genes and DNA. Recorded for this sample are roughly 7,000 distinct CDR3 sequences; about 51% of them occurred a single time. Roughly 19% of the sample goes to the ten largest clones. V and J are trimmed by 8 bases and 10 bases, and the gene matches miss 8 bases of the junction. Based on the germline V gene, the CDR1 and CDR2 sequences are SGHAT and FQNNGV. The CDR3 sequence holds 13 residues, the cysteine and phenylalanine included. Just CDR3 DNA is preserved here, 39 bases in frame from base 1.

Patients with localized lung adenocarcinoma, a subtype of non-small cell lung cancer, were used as donors. Samples were obtained from the centers of localized lung adenocarcinomas. CD8+ T cells from tumor tissue were profiled separately from CD4+ T cells for TCR repertoire analysis. The origin of this receptor is a female donor with lung adenocarcinoma. The CD4 and CD8 labels of this study may be unreliable. The sequence links TRBV11-2 to TRBJ2-1, and TRBD1 matches 10 of the central bases. Sequenced: CD8+ T cells from the center of a lung tumor. The sample's cell subset or site label, in plain terms: tumor center region. The nucleotide sequence reads TGTGCCAGCCGGGACAGGGGATACTACGAGCAGTTCTTC. It specifies CASRDRGYYEQFF.